Listed below are T cell receptor beta chains from one sample, sequenced in a study of blood T cell repertoires in COVID-19. Clones were sequenced by immunoSEQ multiplex PCR, and TCRdb holds only the in-frame ones, with some missing. The table lists 490,000 or so clones, 88% of them singletons, with roughly 8% in the top ten. Sequencing used PBMCs or T cells enriched from blood (not recorded which). The receptors derive from a woman between 55 and 75 years old who had recovered from COVID-19. Both conserved end residues are part of each CDR3. The order of the fields is clone size, V gene, J gene, D gene, CDR3 DNA, CDR3 protein. A D gene is named only where the DNA matches it firmly. Not every row has a clone size; where given, it reads once, few, many or a size class.

>.|TRBV6-5|TRBJ1-5|.
TGTGCCAGCAGTTCGTTACAGGGCAATCAGCCCCAGCATTTT
CASSSLQGNQPQHF
>.|TRBV2|TRBJ1-2|TRBD1
TGTGCCAGCAGTGAATGGACAGGGATCGAAGCAGGCTACACCTTC
CASSEWTGIEAGYTF
>.|TRBV2|TRBJ1-6|.
TGTGCCAGCAGTGACAGGCCCAATTCACCCCTCCACTTT
CASSDRPNSPLHF
>.|TRBV5-1|TRBJ2-5|.
TGCGCCAGCAGCTTGATTGCAGGGCACCAAGAGACCCAGTACTTC
CASSLIAGHQETQYF
>.|TRBV30|TRBJ1-3|TRBD1
TGTGCCTGGAGAAGCTCAGGGGGCTTTGGAAACACCATATATTTT
CAWRSSGGFGNTIYF
>.|TRBV2|TRBJ2-7|.
TGTGCCAGCAGTGCAGGGGTAGGGGCCCCCTACGAGCAGTACTTC
CASSAGVGAPYEQYF
>.|TRBV12-5|TRBJ1-5|.
TGTGCTAGTGGTTTGGGCGACAGCCCGAATCAGCCCCAGCATTTT
CASGLGDSPNQPQHF
>.|TRBV11-2|TRBJ2-5|TRBD2
TGTGCCAGCAGCTCGGGACTAGCGGGGGGCCTCCAAGAGACCCAGTACTTC
CASSSGLAGGLQETQYF
>.|TRBV19|TRBJ1-5|.
TGTGCCAGTAGTATCGGCGGTTATAGCAATCAGCCCCAGCATTTT
CASSIGGYSNQPQHF
>once|TRBV12-5|TRBJ1-5|TRBD1
TGTGCTAGTGGTTTGGTAGCTGGACAGGTTAATCAGCCCCAGCATTTT
CASGLVAGQVNQPQHF
>few|TRBV6-6|TRBJ2-4|TRBD1
TGTGCCAGCAGTCCTTGGACAGGGGAGACCACTCTAGCCAAAAACATTCAGTACTTC
CASSPWTGETTLAKNIQYF
>.|TRBV7-8|TRBJ2-1|TRBD1
TGTGCCAGCGGGGACAGGGGTCTCTCCTACAATGAGCAGTTCTTC
CASGDRGLSYNEQFF
>few|TRBV6-5|TRBJ1-3|.
TGTGCCAGCAGCCCCCGGGGGGGGAGTGGAAACACCATATATTTT
CASSPRGGSGNTIYF
>.|TRBV6-1|TRBJ2-1|.
TGTGCCAGCAGTGAGACAGCTTACAATGAGCAGTTCTTC
CASSETAYNEQFF
>.|TRBV6-5|TRBJ1-6|.
TGTGCCAGCAGTTACTCGACAGTTAATTCACCCCTCCACTTT
CASSYSTVNSPLHF
>.|TRBV5-4|TRBJ2-5|TRBD2
TGTGCCAGCAGCTTCCGGACTAGCGGGGGGGAGACCCAGTACTTC
CASSFRTSGGETQYF
>few|TRBV2|TRBJ2-3|.
TGTGCCAGCAGTTTGGGGGAAGGCGGGGTCCTTCGCACAGATACGCAGTATTTT
CASSLGEGGVLRTDTQYF
>.|TRBV25-1|TRBJ1-4|TRBD1
TGTGCCAGCAGTGACGACAGGGGTAATGAAAAACTGTTTTTT
CASSDDRGNEKLFF
>.|TRBV18|TRBJ1-4|.
TGTGCCAGCTCACCACTTGGAGGGACTAATGAAAAACTGTTTTTT
CASSPLGGTNEKLFF
>.|TRBV12-5|TRBJ1-4|TRBD1
TGTGCTAGTGGAACCACTTCAGGAATGCGGGGCCCAAAACTCAGGGGGTATGAAAAACTGTTTTTT
CASGTTSGMRGPKLRGYEKLFF
>.|TRBV5-6|TRBJ1-1|.
TGTGCCAGCACCAACACCTTGAACACTGAAGCTTTCTTT
CASTNTLNTEAFF
>.|TRBV7-7|TRBJ2-1|TRBD1
TGTGCCAGCAGCTTAAGGCTTGGGGCAGGGGGCGCCCCGAATGAGCAGTTCTTC
CASSLRLGAGGAPNEQFF
>.|TRBV2|TRBJ1-3|TRBD1
TGTGCCAGCAGCCGGGACAGCAGAAACACCATATATTTT
CASSRDSRNTIYF
>.|TRBV5-8|TRBJ2-5|.
TGTGCCAGCAGCCTCCATAGACAGTTGCAAGAGACCCAGTACTTC
CASSLHRQLQETQYF
>once|TRBV24-1|TRBJ1-1|TRBD1
TGTGCCACCAGTGATTATCCGGGACAGCTCTATTACAACACTGAAGCTTTCTTT
CATSDYPGQLYYNTEAFF
>.|TRBV5-1|TRBJ1-5|.
TGCGCCAGCAGCTTGGGGCCCAATCAGCCCCAGCATTTT
CASSLGPNQPQHF
>few|TRBV13|TRBJ1-1|.
TGTGCCACCGGGGGGGACACTGAAGCTTTCTTT
CATGGDTEAFF
>.|TRBV5-1|TRBJ2-5|.
TGCGCCAGCAGCCGAGAGACCCAGTACTTC
CASSRETQYF
>.|TRBV11-2|TRBJ2-5|TRBD2
TGTGCCAGCAGCTTAGATGGCGGGGGGGCCTGGGAGACCCAGTACTTC
CASSLDGGGAWETQYF
>.|TRBV3-1/TRBV3-2|TRBJ1-1|TRBD1
TGTGCCAGCAGCCGACTGACAGGGGGAGGCACTGAAGCTTTCTTT
CASSRLTGGGTEAFF
>.|TRBV5-1|TRBJ2-2|.
TGCGCCAGCAGCTTACTAGCGAACACCGGGGAGCTGTTTTTT
CASSLLANTGELFF
>.|TRBV6-5|TRBJ1-4|.
TGTGCCAGCAGCCTTAATGAAAAACTGTTTTTT
CASSLNEKLFF
>.|TRBV6-2/TRBV6-3|TRBJ1-5|TRBD1
TGTGCCAGCAGTTACGGCAGGGGGAACCAGCCCCAGCATTTT
CASSYGRGNQPQHF
>once|TRBV19|TRBJ1-2|TRBD1
TGTGCCAGTAGTATGCTAAGAAGACAGGGCACCTATGGCTACACCTTC
CASSMLRRQGTYGYTF
>.|TRBV7-9|TRBJ1-5|.
TGTGCCAGCAGCTTAGGGGGCGCAGGGCAGCCCCAGCATTTT
CASSLGGAGQPQHF
>.|TRBV2|TRBJ1-3|.
TGTGCCAGCAGTGAGGTCAGAAGCTCTGGAAACACCATATATTTT
CASSEVRSSGNTIYF
>.|TRBV11-2|TRBJ1-6|.
TGTGCCAGCAGCTTATTGACAGGCAGCACAAATTCACCCCTCCACTTT
CASSLLTGSTNSPLHF
>.|TRBV6-2/TRBV6-3|TRBJ2-7|.
TGTGCCAGCAGTTCGTGGACAGCCACCTACGAGCAGTACTTC
CASSSWTATYEQYF
>.|TRBV6-5|TRBJ1-4|.
TGTGCCAGCAGTTACTTAGGGGCAAGTCATGAAAAACTGTTTTTT
CASSYLGASHEKLFF
>.|TRBV29-1|TRBJ1-2|TRBD1
TGCAGCGTGGGACAGTTTGGCTACACCTTC
CSVGQFGYTF
>.|TRBV6-5|TRBJ1-2|TRBD1
TGTGCCAGCGTTCCAGGGACAGACTATGGCTACACCTTC
CASVPGTDYGYTF
>.|TRBV28|TRBJ2-5|TRBD1
TGTGCCAGCAGGGGGACAGGGGGCGGTGGCGGACAAGAGACCCAGTACTTC
CASRGTGGGGGQETQYF
>.|TRBV25-1|TRBJ2-1|.
TGTGCCAGCAGTGAACTGGGGGGGCCTTACAATGAGCAGTTCTTC
CASSELGGPYNEQFF
>.|TRBV5-6|TRBJ1-1|.
TGTGCCAGCAGCTTGGCCAGGGTTACTGAAGCTTTCTTT
CASSLARVTEAFF
>.|TRBV9|TRBJ1-2|TRBD1
TGTGCCAGCAGCGGACCACAGGGGGCGCGGGGCTACACCTTC
CASSGPQGARGYTF
>.|TRBV6-5|TRBJ1-6|.
TGTGCCAGCAGGCCCGGGGAAGGGTATAATTCACCCCTCCACTTT
CASRPGEGYNSPLHF
>many|TRBV15|TRBJ2-6|.
TGTGCCACCAGCACCCAGGGGCGTGGAGGGGCCAACGTCCTGACTTTC
CATSTQGRGGANVLTF
>.|TRBV24-1|TRBJ1-2|TRBD1
TGTGCCACCAGTGATCCGGGACAGGGGGAGGACTATGGCTACACCTTC
CATSDPGQGEDYGYTF
>once|TRBV11-2|TRBJ2-5|TRBD1
TGTGCCAGCAGCTTATCAGGGGGCCGGGAGACCCAGTACTTC
CASSLSGGRETQYF
>.|TRBV29-1|TRBJ2-5|.
TGCAGCGTTGAAAGAGAGGGCAAGACCCAGTACTTC
CSVEREGKTQYF
>.|TRBV6-5|TRBJ2-1|.
TGTGCCAGCAGTAACCCGACAGGCTACAATGAGCAGTTCTTC
CASSNPTGYNEQFF
>.|TRBV7-2|TRBJ2-1|TRBD2
TGTGCCAGCAGCTTCCCGACTAGCGGGGGGCCGAGCTCCTACAATGAGCAGTTCTTC
CASSFPTSGGPSSYNEQFF
>few|TRBV30|TRBJ1-2|TRBD1
TGTGCCTGGAGTCCCAAAAATAAACAGGGGAGAGCTAACTATGGCTACACCTTC
CAWSPKNKQGRANYGYTF
>.|TRBV3-1/TRBV3-2|TRBJ2-3|.
TGTGCCAGCAGCCATCTCGGGGATACGCAGTATTTT
CASSHLGDTQYF
>.|TRBV18|TRBJ1-5|TRBD1
TGTGCCAGCTCACCGGGACAGGGGGGTCAGCCCCAGCATTTT
CASSPGQGGQPQHF
>once|TRBV10-3|TRBJ1-1|.
TGTGCCATCAGTGAAGGACAGTTCACTGAAGCTTTCTTT
CAISEGQFTEAFF
>once|TRBV3-1/TRBV3-2|TRBJ1-2|.
TGTGCCAGCAGCCAGAGCCACAGGGTTGGCTACACCTTC
CASSQSHRVGYTF
>.|TRBV20-1|TRBJ2-2|.
TGCAGTGCTAGGTTGCGCGGGGAGCTGTTTTTT
CSARLRGELFF
>.|TRBV5-6|TRBJ1-2|.
TGTGCCAGCAGCCACCTTCTAGGGACACCTAACTATGGCTACACCTTC
CASSHLLGTPNYGYTF
>.|TRBV27|TRBJ2-2|.
TGTGCCAGCAGCCCGAGCGGCCGGGAGCTGTTTTTT
CASSPSGRELFF